This record concerns one T cell receptor (beta chain) sequence. Its target is not known. Germline V gene lookup returns CDR1 GTSNPN and CDR2 SVGIG (reference sequence). Trimming left V 0 bases short and J 7 bases short, with 9 bases between. The CDR3 contains 13 residues. This entry belongs to a study of OX40 agonist ivuxolimab in advanced cancers. General study points: By week 6 at 0.1 to 3.0 mg/kg, blood CD4+ and CD8+ T cells had expanded clonally.

Method: immunoSEQ multiplex PCR; TCRdb's copy keeps in-frame clones and lacks some. The sample lists around 56,000 clones; approximately 83% were seen once. The sequenced sample was CD4+ or CD8+ T cells sorted from blood, obtained in a trial of the OX40 agonist ivuxolimab. This chain links TRBV30 with TRBJ2-2, with D unresolved. This receptor was obtained from an adult with an advanced solid tumor such as melanoma, head and neck, liver or kidney cancer. CDR3 residues: CAWSVSASGELFF. As DNA, the CDR3 is TGTGCCTGGAGTGTATCAGCCAGCGGGGAGCTGTTTTTT.